This passage covers 22 T cell receptor beta chains from one sample sequenced in a study of T cells in Graves' hyperthyroidism and ophthalmopathy. TCR beta CDR3 regions were amplified from RNA transcripts. TCR CDR3 regions were first amplified by RT-PCR with HTBI primers. TCRdb called the multiplex PCR reads again in MiXCR, with one record for every CDR3 protein. The sample shows approximately 490,000 distinct CDR3 sequences, around a fifth of them seen only once. Specimen: blood. The origin of the receptors is a woman aged 70-85 years with Graves' ophthalmopathy.

This clonotype was observed a handful of times. The rearrangement uses TRBV6-1 and TRBJ2-1, with TRBD2 matching 9 bases. The junction had 9 bases not matched to a gene; V was cut back by 4 bases and J by 8 bases. Per germline, CDR1 MNHNS and CDR2 SASEGT. This CDR3 has 15 amino acids. The CDR3 DNA follows: TGTGCCAGCAGTGTCCGTCTAGCGGGGTACCATGAGCAGTTCTTC. Translating it yields CASSVRLAGYHEQFF.

The genes are TRBV3-1 and TRBJ2-7; D is possibly TRBD1 or TRBD2 (5 bases each). This CDR3 is 17 amino acids long. The V and J ends lost 3 bases and 4 bases respectively, with 22 bases between them. CDR1 and CDR2 (germline): LGHDT, YNNKEL (reference sequence). In nucleotides, the CDR3 is TGTGCCAGCAGCCAGGTTGGAACTAGTTCAGGGAAATACGAGCAGTACTTC. It translates to CASSQVGTSSGKYEQYF.

The sample holds a few counts of this clonotype. The chain employs TRBV12-3 or TRBV12-4 and TRBJ2-6, with a weak D call TRBD1 (6 bases). Trimming stripped 8 bases from V and 0 bases from J, with 11 bases between. The CDR3 covers 15 residues. This CDR3 reads CASLRGSSGANVLTF. Here the CDR3 DNA reads TGTGCCAGCTTGAGGGGGAGCTCTGGGGCCAACGTCCTGACTTTC.

The DNA for the CDR3 is TGCAGCGTTGAAGAGCAGGGCTATAAGCAGTTCTTC. It yields the protein CSVEEQGYKQFF. The chain carries TRBV29-1 and TRBJ2-1, with D possibly TRBD1 on 5 matching bases. This CDR3 comprises 12 residues. Between the trimmed V and J ends, which lost 0 bases and 11 bases, there was a span of 11 bases. Germline V lookup: CDR1 SQVTM, CDR2 ANQGSEA.

This clonotype was counted many times. The chain joins TRBV29-1 to TRBJ2-3, with 9 bases identical to TRBD1. The CDR3 is 16 amino acids. Germline assignment: CDR1 SQVTM and CDR2 ANQGSEA. Germline trimming cut 4 bases from V and 2 bases from J; bases unmatched to any gene: 10. CDR3 nucleotides: TGCAGCGTTGGGGAATTGGGGACAGGGCCCACAGATACGCAGTATTTT. Encoded protein: CSVGELGTGPTDTQYF.

On this clonotype itself: With a much larger clone just one base away, this may be a read error. This chain joins TRBV5-5 and TRBJ2-1; 10 positions agree with TRBD2. CDR3 size: 14 residues. J lost 3 bases, V lost 4 bases, and 1 base had no gene match. Germline loops: CDR1 SGHKS, CDR2 YYEKEE (reference sequence). This chain's CDR3 is CASSKREGYNEQFF. DNA for the CDR3: TGTGCCAGCAGCAAGCGGGAGGGCTACAATGAGCAGTTCTTC.

This clonotype was seen ten or more times. This sequence joins TRBV20-1 and TRBJ2-3; 7 bases are shared with TRBD2. Trimming at V came to 3 bases and at J to 4 bases, leaving 4 bases not matched to a gene. Germline V gives CDR1 DFQATT, CDR2 SNEGSKA (reference sequence). The CDR3 runs to 13 residues. CDR3 residues: CSARGGGADTQYF. The DNA for the CDR3 is TGCAGTGCTAGGGGGGGGGGGGCAGATACGCAGTATTTT.

The chain is built from TRBV5-1 and TRBJ1-1; 7 positions match TRBD1. J gave up 1 base and V 2 bases, and 8 bases lay outside the gene matches. The CDR3 covers 16 residues. The germline V gene has CDR1 SGHRS and CDR2 YFSETQ. The DNA of the CDR3 is TGCGCCAGCAGCTTCCGACAGGGCTGGGGGAACACTGAAGCTTTCTTT. This sequence encodes CASSFRQGWGNTEAFF.

J is TRBJ1-4 and V is TRBV6-5; 9 bases match TRBD1. The CDR3 is 14 amino acids. Germline V gene lookup returns CDR1 MNHEY and CDR2 SVGAGI. Trimming took 3 bases from V and 8 from J; bases not matched to a gene: 4. In DNA form, the CDR3 reads TGTGCCAGCAGTTATCGGGACAGGGTGGAAAAACTGTTTTTT. Translated: CASSYRDRVEKLFF.

V and J are TRBV19 and TRBJ2-3, with 9 bases matching TRBD1. V shed 4 bases and J 2 bases; nucleotides not matched to a gene: 10. The CDR3 extends over 17 amino acids. From germline, CDR1 is LNHDA and CDR2 SQIVND (reference sequence). CDR3 residues: CASSTGLTGGTTDTQYF. Here the CDR3 DNA reads TGTGCCAGTAGTACCGGGTTAACAGGGGGCACCACAGATACGCAGTATTTT.

This clonotype turned up a few times. V gene TRBV30 combines with J gene TRBJ2-3; no reliable D call. CDR1 and CDR2 (germline): GTSNPN, SVGIG (reference sequence). This CDR3 is 13 amino acids long. Between the trimmed V and J ends, which lost 0 bases and 1 base, there was a span of 5 bases. The CDR3 is CAWSVRGTDTQYF. DNA of the CDR3: TGTGCCTGGAGTGTACGGGGCACAGATACGCAGTATTTT.

The table lists this clonotype with a few counts. The CDR3 sequence: CASGTGGDKETQYF. The CDR3 coding sequence is TGTGCCAGCGGAACCGGGGGAGATAAAGAGACCCAGTACTTC. The chain links TRBV7-9 to TRBJ2-5; weak D call: TRBD2 (6 bases). The ends were cut back, 8 bases at V and 3 bases at J, with 16 bases in the middle. From germline, CDR1 is SEHNR and CDR2 FQNEAQ (reference sequence). The CDR3 covers 14 residues.

The chain uses TRBV5-1 and TRBJ2-7; D is possibly TRBD1 (6 bases). There are 15 residues in the CDR3. Germline lookup yields CDR1 SGHRS and CDR2 YFSETQ. V lost 6 bases and J 6 bases, leaving 22 bases between the germline ends. The CDR3 loop is CASNPLGGEISEQYF. The CDR3 region has the DNA TGCGCCAGCAATCCTTTAGGGGGAGAAATAAGCGAGCAGTACTTC.

About this clonotype: Being one base from a much bigger clone, this may be a read error. V gene TRBV11-1 combines with J gene TRBJ2-1; TRBD1 is a possible D gene (6 bases). CDR3 length: 14 amino acids. The germline V gene has CDR1 SGHAT and CDR2 FQDESV (reference sequence). DNA for the CDR3: TGTGCCAGCAGCCCCAGGGGCTCCTACAATGAGCGGTTCTTC. Its translation is CASSPRGSYNERFF.

Remarks on this clonotype: The conserved phenylalanine or tryptophan is not found at the CDR3 terminus, so this likely reflects a read error. The chain joins TRBV7-3 to TRBJ1-2; no definite D call. V was clipped by 6 bases and J by 7 bases, with 12 bases between them. Germline assignment: CDR1 SGHTA and CDR2 FQGTGA. This CDR3 is 12 amino acids long. The CDR3 is CASSPPTVGYTL. CDR3 in DNA: TGTGCCAGCAGTCCCCCGACCGTTGGCTACACCCTC.

The chain couples TRBV5-4 to TRBJ2-1; 10 positions agree with TRBD2. Unmatched junction bases numbered 6, after V lost 1 base and J lost 8 bases. Per the germline V gene, CDR1 is SGHNT and CDR2 is YYREEE (reference sequence). The CDR3 is made up of 15 amino acids. DNA for the CDR3: TGTGCCAGCAGCTTGAGGCTAGCGGGAGTGGATGAGCAGTTCTTC. Encoded protein: CASSLRLAGVDEQFF.

In this sample, this clonotype turned up many times. This sequence joins TRBV11-2 and TRBJ2-2; D gene uncertain. From germline, CDR1 is SGHAT and CDR2 FQNNGV. The CDR3 totals 13 residues. The V gene lost 1 base and the J gene lost 4 bases, with 4 bases spanning the gap. The CDR3 spells CASSLAITGELFF. The CDR3 DNA sequence: TGTGCCAGCAGCTTAGCGATCACCGGGGAGCTGTTTTTT.

The J gene is TRBJ2-3, the V gene TRBV7-9, with 11 nucleotides matching TRBD2. The germline V gene encodes CDR1 SEHNR and CDR2 FQNEAQ (reference sequence). This CDR3 contains 16 residues. V dropped 6 bases and J dropped 1; count of bases not matched to a gene: 6. In DNA form, the CDR3 reads TGTGCCAGCAGTCCCAAGGGACTAGCGGGCACAGATACGCAGTATTTT. Its protein is CASSPKGLAGTDTQYF.

This clonotype was seen a few times. The chain links TRBV3-1 to TRBJ2-1; D uncertain. The CDR3 has 14 residues. Germline V gives CDR1 LGHDT, CDR2 YNNKEL (reference sequence). With 2 bases removed from V and 7 bases from J, the gap between germline ends came to 12 bases. DNA for the CDR3: TGTGCCAGCAGCCAAAAGGCCATAAGGAATGAGCAGTTCTTC. Its translation is CASSQKAIRNEQFF.

This clonotype was recorded a few times. V usage is TRBV5-6 and J usage is TRBJ1-1; D uncertain. CDR1 SGHDT and CDR2 YYEEEE come from the germline V gene. V was shortened by 1 base and J by 0 bases, with 4 bases between the two germline ends. The CDR3 runs 13 residues. CDR3 region: CASSLYLNTEAFF. CDR3 DNA: TGTGCCAGCAGCTTGTACCTGAACACTGAAGCTTTCTTT. The variable domain in full, with the rest retrieved from reference TRBV5-6 and TRBJ1-1, is DAGVTQSPTHLIKTRGQQVTLRCSPKSGHDTVSWYQQALGQGPQFIFQYYEEEERQRGNFPDRFSGHQFPNYSSELNVNALLLGDSALYLCASSLYLNTEAFFGQGTRLTVV.

With respect to this clonotype: Being one base from a much bigger clone, this may be a read error. The chain is built from TRBV12-3 or TRBV12-4 and TRBJ2-1; 7 bases are shared with TRBD1. This CDR3 has 15 amino acids. Here the CDR3 reads CANSWDRSSYNEQFF. The CDR3 DNA reads as TGTGCCAACAGTTGGGACAGAAGCTCCTACAATGAGCAGTTCTTC.

In the case of this clonotype: A read error is possible here, since a much larger clone lies one base away. This chain connects TRBV28 to TRBJ2-7, with 7 bases fitting TRBD2. Germline assignment: CDR1 MDHEN and CDR2 SYDVKM. CDR3 size: 12 residues. Trimming cost V 10 bases and J 7 bases; bases outside gene matches: 10. CDR3 protein: CATAGRVREQYF. In DNA form, the CDR3 reads TGTGCCACCGCGGGGAGGGTACGAGAGCAGTACTTC. The whole variable domain, filled in from reference TRBV28 and TRBJ2-7, reads DVKVTQSSRYLVKRTGEKVFLECVQDMDHENMFWYRQDPGLGLRLIYFSYDVKMKEKGDIPEGYSVSREKKERFSLILESASTNQTSMYLCATAGRVREQYFGPGTRLTVT.